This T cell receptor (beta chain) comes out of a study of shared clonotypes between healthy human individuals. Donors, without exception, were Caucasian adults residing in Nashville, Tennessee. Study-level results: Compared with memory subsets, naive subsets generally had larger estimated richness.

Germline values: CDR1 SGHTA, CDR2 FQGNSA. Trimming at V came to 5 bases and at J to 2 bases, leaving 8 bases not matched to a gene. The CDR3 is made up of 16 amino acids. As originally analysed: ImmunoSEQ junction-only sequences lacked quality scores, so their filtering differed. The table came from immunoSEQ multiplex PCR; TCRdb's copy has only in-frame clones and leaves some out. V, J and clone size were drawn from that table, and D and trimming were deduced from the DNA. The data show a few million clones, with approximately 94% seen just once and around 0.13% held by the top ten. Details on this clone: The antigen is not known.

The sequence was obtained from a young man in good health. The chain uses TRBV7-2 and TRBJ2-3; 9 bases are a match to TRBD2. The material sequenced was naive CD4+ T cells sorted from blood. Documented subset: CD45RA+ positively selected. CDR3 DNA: TGTGCCAGCAGCCAGCGTAGCGGGAGTCCCACAGATACGCAGTATTTT. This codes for CASSQRSGSPTDTQYF.